This T cell receptor (beta chain) was obtained from a study of blood T cells in healthy people across ages. A second 7 to 11 cycle PCR used barcoded and J-beta primers. MiXCR was run by TCRdb on the 5' RACE reads, yielding one entry per CDR3 protein. This table holds approximately 900,000 distinct CDR3 sequences, 25% to 35% found once. This clonotype has just a few counts. CDR1 and CDR2 (germline): DFQATT, SNEGSKA (reference sequence). The CDR3 is made up of 13 amino acids. This same sample was also taken into another study, of T cells of mothers and their children.

Sample: blood. V usage is TRBV20-1 and J usage is TRBJ2-5, with 7 bases aligning to TRBD2. The J call may be wrong; the DNA end is better matched by TRBJ2-7. This receptor was identified in a woman aged 40 to 49 in good health. Written as DNA, the CDR3 is TGCAGTGCTAGAGATGGGAGGGTCCACGAGCAGTACTTC. Residues: CSARDGRVHEQYF.